These 4 T cell receptor beta chains were sequenced from one sample in a study of blood T cell repertoires in COVID-19. The table came from immunoSEQ multiplex PCR; TCRdb's copy has only in-frame clones and leaves some out. The sample consists of roughly 250,000 clones, approximately 80% of them appearing once. Sequenced: peripheral blood. The receptors were sampled from a woman older than 75 with active or convalescent COVID-19.

The chain joins TRBV5-6 to TRBJ2-3; 7 bases line up with TRBD2. Germline CDR1 and CDR2: SGHDT and YYEEEE. V dropped 5 bases and J dropped 7; count of bases not matched to a gene: 13. The CDR3 consists of 15 residues. CDR3 bases: TGTGCCAGCAGACATCCTAGCGGAGGGCAAAATACGCAGTATTTT. Translation gives CASRHPSGGQNTQYF.

A note on this clone: The sample contains more than one DNA sequence encoding this CDR3. V gene TRBV5-1 combines with J gene TRBJ1-2, with D hard to call. The CDR3 has 14 residues. Trimming removed 0 bases at V and 0 bases at J, with 6 bases between. CDR1 is SGHRS and CDR2 is YFSETQ in the germline V gene. CDR3 nucleotide sequence: TGCGCCAGCAGCTTGGAAAGCCCTAACTATGGCTACACCTTC. Translation: CASSLESPNYGYTF.

This chain uses TRBV3-1 (or the pseudogene TRBV3-2) with TRBJ2-2, with a tentative D call TRBD2 (6 bases). The V gene lost 5 bases and the J gene lost 1 base, with 8 bases spanning the gap. The V gene's germline CDR1 is LGHDT and CDR2 YNNKEL (reference sequence). This CDR3 is built from 14 residues. CDR3 residues: CASSFGGNTGELFF. DNA of the CDR3: TGTGCCAGCAGCTTCGGGGGGAACACCGGGGAGCTGTTTTTT.

This chain links TRBV7-2 with TRBJ1-1; D may be TRBD1 (5 bases). Trimming left V 4 bases short and J 1 base short, with 13 bases between. CDR1 and CDR2 (germline): SGHTA, FQGNSA. This CDR3 contains 15 residues. CDR3 region: CASSSILGANTEAFF. In nucleotides, the CDR3 is TGTGCCAGCAGCTCTATTTTAGGGGCGAACACTGAAGCTTTCTTT.